This TCR beta chain stems from a study of control samples from healthy donors and cancer patients. Deletions cut 5 bases from V and 1 base from J, with 11 bases between. In germline, CDR1 is MNHEY, CDR2 SMNVEV (reference sequence). The CDR3 runs 15 residues. This clone was recorded once. Sequencing was performed with immunoSEQ multiplex PCR; in TCRdb, only in-frame clones are kept and a portion is missing. The sample consists of some 71,000 clones, about nine tenths of them appearing once. The clonotype comes from a woman aged 45 to 65 with colorectal cancer. Sequencing was carried out using PBMCs. This sequence joins TRBV27 and TRBJ2-2, with no clear D. The CDR3 region has the DNA TGTGCCAGCAGTCCGGTGACCGAGAACACCGGGGAGCTGTTTTTT. Amino acids: CASSPVTENTGELFF.